The T cell receptor beta chain described here comes from a study of siplizumab effects on memory and regulatory T cells. The germline V and J ends were trimmed by 5 bases and 2 bases, with 4 bases remaining between them. CDR3 size: 12 residues. Germline CDR1 is MGHRA and CDR2 is YSYEKL. To note about this clone: What it binds is not known.

Unstimulated naive, memory, effector memory and TEMRA subsets were sequenced, and this was done in three donor pairs. The method was immunoSEQ multiplex PCR; TCRdb's version includes in-frame clones alone and lacks a portion of them. Of tens of thousands of clones in the sample, 87% are singletons; the top ten hold 0.35%. Overall study results and limits: Roughly 75-97% of proliferating CD4+ or CD8+ clones lacked a naive or memory phenotype that could be assigned. Naive T cells looked more diverse than memory cells, and they looked like major contributors to the alloresponse.

The chain uses TRBV4-1 and TRBJ2-1; no clear D. This TCR was sampled from a human donor in good health. The specimen sequenced was naive CD8+ T cells sorted from blood. This chain's CDR3 is CASSRTYNEQFF. In nucleotides, the CDR3 is TGCGCCAGCAGCAGGACCTACAATGAGCAGTTCTTC.